This TCR beta chain was sequenced for a study of blood T cell repertoires in COVID-19. In the source study's methods: Nucleated cell number was recorded as an estimate derived from reference gene primer amplification. Repertoires were generated with immunoSEQ multiplex PCR, while TCRdb's copy carries only in-frame clones and drops some. Clone size and V and J calls were adopted from that table, with D and trimming inferred from the DNA. The data contain 250,000 to 350,000 clones, 80% to 85% of them singletons. The sequence was obtained from a person aged 65 to 85 with COVID-19, enrolled during active disease. Input material: peripheral blood.

CDR3 amino acids: CASSQHGTAGNTIYF. In DNA form, the CDR3 reads TGTGCCAGCAGCCAGCACGGGACAGCCGGAAACACCATATATTTT. The V gene is TRBV7-4, the J gene TRBJ1-3; 7 bases line up with TRBD1. The V segment lost 5 bases and the J segment 4 bases; nucleotides outside the gene matches: 8. Per germline, CDR1 SGHVT and CDR2 SQSDAQ. The CDR3 spans 15 residues.